The 26 T cell receptor beta chains in this list originate from one sample, sequenced in a study of cytomegalovirus exposure and HLA in healthy donors. 13 Jbeta primers and 60 Vbeta primers were used for the PCR. Using immunoSEQ multiplex PCR, the repertoire was profiled, and TCRdb retains in-frame clones only, with some absent. The table shows more than 150,000 clones, with around 80% occurring only once. Source material: PBMCs. These TCRs come from a man aged 18 to 29 in good health and CMV-seronegative.

The chain joins TRBV14 to TRBJ2-5; 7 nucleotides agree with TRBD2. This CDR3 has 19 residues. Germline CDR1 and CDR2: SGHDN and FVKESK. V lost 5 bases, J lost 2 bases, and 20 bases stayed unmatched. The CDR3 sequence is CASSFTYEPLAAVQETQYF. CDR3 DNA sequence: TGTGCCAGCAGCTTCACATACGAACCTCTAGCGGCTGTTCAAGAGACCCAGTACTTC.

In DNA, the CDR3 is TGTGCCAGCAGCTTGGGTCCAACCTACGAGCAGTACTTC. It is translated as CASSLGPTYEQYF. The chain has TRBV5-5 and TRBJ2-7; D remains ambiguous. V lost 0 bases and J lost 2, with 6 bases in between. This CDR3 region has 13 residues. Germline CDR1 SGHKS, CDR2 YYEKEE (reference sequence). Full variable domain (remainder filled in from reference TRBV5-5 and TRBJ2-7): DAGVTQSPTHLIKTRGQQVTLRCSPISGHKSVSWYQQVLGQGPQFIFQYYEKEERGRGNFPDRFSARQFPNYSSELNVNALLLGDSALYLCASSLGPTYEQYFGPGTRLTVT.

V gene TRBV6-5 combines with J gene TRBJ1-3; D unclear. CDR3 size: 14 residues. The V end was cut by 0 bases, the J end by 2 bases, with 5 bases between. The germline gives CDR1 MNHEY, CDR2 SVGAGI. The CDR3 bases are TGTGCCAGCAGTTACTCGCCGGCTGGAAACACCATATATTTT. Translated, it gives CASSYSPAGNTIYF.

This rearrangement joins TRBV6-4 to TRBJ2-3, with D uncertain. V was pared by 3 bases and J by 2 bases, with 6 bases between. Germline V CDR1 and CDR2: MRHNA, SNTAGT. This CDR3 comprises 13 residues. The CDR3 nucleotides read TGTGCCAGCAGTGAAGGAGACACAGATACGCAGTATTTT. Its translation is CASSEGDTDTQYF.

The rearrangement uses TRBV2 and TRBJ1-5; D unresolved. This CDR3 contains 14 residues. Trimming cost V 7 bases and J 0 bases, with 10 bases left between them. Germline CDR1 and CDR2: SNHLY and FYNNEI. CDR3 bases: TGTGCCAGCATGGAGGGATTTAGCAATCAGCCCCAGCATTTT. This sequence encodes CASMEGFSNQPQHF.

This clone was observed a few times. V gene TRBV12-5 combines with J gene TRBJ2-7, with 13 bases matching TRBD2. Germline trimming cut 1 base from V and 3 bases from J; bases unmatched to any gene: 6. The CDR3 runs 17 residues. Germline CDR1 is LGHNT and CDR2 is FRNRAP. CDR3 in amino acids: CASGLDPLAGGRYEQYF. For the CDR3, the DNA is TGTGCTAGTGGTTTGGACCCACTAGCGGGAGGGCGCTACGAGCAGTACTTC.

This clone was seen a few times. CDR3: CASSLSSTVYEQYF. The CDR3 DNA reads TGTGCCAGCAGTTTATCCTCGACAGTTTACGAGCAGTACTTC. The gene calls are TRBV27 and TRBJ2-5, with D possibly being TRBD1 (5 bases). The J call may be mistaken, given a closer DNA end match to TRBJ2-7. The CDR3 contains 14 residues. The V gene's germline CDR1 is MNHEY and CDR2 SMNVEV (reference sequence).

The chain combines TRBV29-1 with TRBJ2-1; the match to TRBD1 covers 8 bases. This CDR3 region has 12 residues. Germline V gene data show CDR1 as SQVTM and CDR2 as ANQGSEA. J was trimmed by 8 bases and V by 7 bases; bases with no gene match: 7. The DNA for the CDR3 is TGCAGCGGAGACAGGGGCGAGGATGAGCAGTTCTTC. Amino acids: CSGDRGEDEQFF.

This clone appeared a single time. V is TRBV21-1 and J is TRBJ1-1; the D call of TRBD1 is as the table states it, not checked on the DNA. TRBV21-1 is a documented pseudogene. The CDR3 is made up of 11 amino acids. The DNA for the CDR3 is TGTGCCAGCAGCAACGCAGTTGAAGCTTTCTTT. Encoded protein: CASSNAVEAFF.

The rearrangement uses TRBV4-3 and TRBJ2-4, with TRBD2 as a possible D gene (6 bases). Trimming cost V 1 base and J 7 bases, with 14 bases left between them. The CDR3 contains 15 residues. Germline CDR1 reads LGHNA; CDR2 reads YSLEER. The CDR3 nucleotides read TGCGCCAGCAGCCAAGCGAGCGGGTCCCTCAACATTCAGTACTTC. Protein: CASSQASGSLNIQYF.

This clone was detected ten times or more. The chain recombines TRBV7-2 with TRBJ2-7, with 7 nucleotides matching TRBD1. The V gene end was trimmed by 3 bases and the J gene end by 1 base; junction bases not matched to a gene: 3. CDR3 length: 14 residues. Germline V gene sequence: CDR1 SGHTA, CDR2 FQGNSA. The CDR3 sequence is CASSLIRGSYEQYF. The CDR3, as DNA: TGTGCCAGCAGCTTGATCAGGGGGTCCTACGAGCAGTACTTC.

V gene TRBV7-9 combines with J gene TRBJ2-7; 7 nucleotides align to TRBD2. CDR3 length: 14 amino acids. The germline V gene encodes CDR1 SEHNR and CDR2 FQNEAQ (reference sequence). The ends lost 6 bases at V and 2 bases at J; junction bases unmatched: 7. The CDR3 region is CASRTGGGPYEQYF. The CDR3 DNA is TGTGCCAGCAGGACGGGCGGGGGACCCTACGAGCAGTACTTC. Variable domain in full (rest from reference TRBV7-9 and TRBJ2-7): DTGVSQNPRHKITKRGQNVTFRCDPISEHNRLYWYRQTLGQGPEFLTYFQNEAQLEKSRLLSDRFSAERPKGSFSTLEIQRTEQGDSAMYLCASRTGGGPYEQYFGPGTRLTVT.

The rearrangement joins TRBV7-5 to TRBJ1-2; the table's TRBD1 call for D was not verified on the DNA. TRBV7-5 is a known pseudogene. This CDR3 has 15 amino acids. This CDR3 is CARSLEDNSTYGYTF. CDR3 nucleotide sequence: TGTGCCAGAAGCTTAGAAGACAATTCCACCTATGGCTACACCTTC.

CDR3 residues: CASRDQGIVWTQYF. As DNA, the CDR3 is TGTGCCAGCAGAGACCAGGGAATAGTCTGGACCCAGTACTTC. The chain combines TRBV2 with TRBJ2-5; D is perhaps TRBD1 (5 bases). V was shortened by 6 bases and J by 7 bases, with 18 bases between the two germline ends. The CDR3 totals 14 residues. The germline CDR1 and CDR2 sequences are SNHLY and FYNNEI.

This clone was seen more than once but under ten times. The V and J genes are TRBV7-9 and TRBJ1-2, with TRBD1 as a possible D gene (6 bases). Germline values: CDR1 SEHNR, CDR2 FQNEAQ (reference sequence). CDR3 length: 12 amino acids. V was trimmed by 5 bases and J by 7 bases, leaving 11 bases between them. The CDR3 DNA sequence: TGTGCCAGCAGCGTTGACAGGCGTGGCTACACCTTC. This gives the protein CASSVDRRGYTF.

The V call is TRBV5-6, the J call TRBJ2-1; no clear D gene. Between the trimmed V and J ends, which lost 2 bases and 0 bases, there was a span of 12 bases. Germline V gene lookup returns CDR1 SGHDT and CDR2 YYEEEE. This CDR3 region has 16 residues. DNA for the CDR3: TGTGCCAGCAGCTTTGAGGTCCTAAGCTCCTACAATGAGCAGTTCTTC. Translation: CASSFEVLSSYNEQFF. Variable domain in full (rest from reference TRBV5-6 and TRBJ2-1): DAGVTQSPTHLIKTRGQQVTLRCSPKSGHDTVSWYQQALGQGPQFIFQYYEEEERQRGNFPDRFSGHQFPNYSSELNVNALLLGDSALYLCASSFEVLSSYNEQFFGPGTRLTVL.

The chain is built from TRBV18 and TRBJ2-7, with 9 bases aligning to TRBD1. In germline, CDR1 is KGHSH, CDR2 LQKENI. The CDR3 spans 14 residues. Unmatched junction bases numbered 3, after V lost 3 bases and J lost 3 bases. The CDR3 loop is CASSPGTGLYEQYF. As DNA, the CDR3 is TGTGCCAGCTCACCCGGGACAGGGCTCTACGAGCAGTACTTC.

The chain employs TRBV27 and TRBJ2-3; perhaps TRBD1 as D (6 bases). The V gene's germline CDR1 is MNHEY and CDR2 SMNVEV (reference sequence). V lost 4 bases and J lost 0, with 8 bases in between. The CDR3 loop spans 14 amino acids. The CDR3 nucleotides read TGTGCCAGCAGTTCAGGGGCAAGCACAGATACGCAGTATTTT. It yields the protein CASSSGASTDTQYF.

This clone was seen once. CDR3 nucleotide sequence: TGTGCCAGCAGCTTGAGCCGAGGGTACGGGCGAGAGACCCAGTACTTC. This gives the protein CASSLSRGYGRETQYF. The rearrangement uses TRBV5-6 and TRBJ2-5; D might be TRBD2 (5 bases). Germline loops: CDR1 SGHDT, CDR2 YYEEEE. This CDR3 has 16 residues. The germline V and J ends were trimmed by 1 base and 4 bases, with 17 bases remaining between them.

CDR3 sequence reads: CSVKQGPSTQFNEQFF. CDR3 bases: TGCAGCGTTAAACAGGGTCCCTCAACCCAGTTCAATGAGCAGTTCTTC. This chain connects TRBV29-1 to TRBJ2-1, with D tentatively TRBD1 (6 bases). CDR1 is SQVTM and CDR2 is ANQGSEA in the germline V gene. V lost 5 bases and J lost 6, with 23 bases in between. The CDR3 spans 16 residues.

V is TRBV4-3 and J is TRBJ2-1, with a weak D call TRBD2 (6 bases). V lost 1 base and J lost 7, with 11 bases in between. CDR1 LGHNA and CDR2 YSLEER come from the germline V gene. This CDR3 comprises 14 residues. Written as DNA, the CDR3 is TGCGCCAGCAGCCAAGCTGGGGGGAATAATGAGCAGTTCTTC. It codes for CASSQAGGNNEQFF.

This clone came up once. The V and J genes are TRBV29-1 and TRBJ2-2; perhaps TRBD1 as D (5 bases). The length of the CDR3 is 12 residues. Between the trimmed V and J ends, which lost 5 bases and 1 base, there was a span of 5 bases. Per germline, CDR1 SQVTM and CDR2 ANQGSEA. The CDR3 sequence is CSVTGNTGELFF. CDR3 bases: TGCAGCGTTACAGGGAACACCGGGGAGCTGTTTTTT.

The rearrangement uses TRBV18 and TRBJ2-5, with D hard to call. The CDR3 length is 13 residues. Germline CDR1 KGHSH, CDR2 LQKENI. V lost 2 bases and J lost 3, with 7 bases in between. CDR3 in amino acids: CASSPKLEETQYF. CDR3 DNA: TGTGCCAGCTCACCAAAGCTAGAAGAGACCCAGTACTTC.

The J gene is TRBJ2-1, the V gene TRBV30; maybe TRBD1 (6 bases). The germline V gene encodes CDR1 GTSNPN and CDR2 SVGIG (reference sequence). Trimming left V 5 bases short and J 3 bases short, with 14 bases between. The CDR3 loop spans 14 amino acids. This chain's CDR3 is CAWGKRTVYNEQFF. In DNA, the CDR3 is TGTGCCTGGGGGAAACGGACAGTCTACAATGAGCAGTTCTTC.

The J gene is TRBJ2-5, the V gene TRBV7-6; TRBD1 might be the D (5 bases). There are 14 residues in the CDR3. The V gene's germline CDR1 is SGHVS and CDR2 FNYEAQ. V lost 1 base and J lost 6, with 12 bases in between. The CDR3 loop is CASSLEGRAKTQYF. The DNA for the CDR3 is TGTGCCAGCAGCTTAGAAGGCAGGGCGAAGACCCAGTACTTC. The full variable domain, rest sourced from reference TRBV7-6 and TRBJ2-5, is GAGVSQSPRYKVTKRGQDVALRCDPISGHVSLYWYRQALGQGPEFLTYFNYEAQQDKSGLPNDRFSAERPEGSISTLTIQRTEQRDSAMYRCASSLEGRAKTQYFGPGTRLLVL.

This sequence joins TRBV30 and TRBJ2-6, with D unclear. V was trimmed by 7 bases and J by 0 bases, leaving 13 bases between them. Germline V gene lookup returns CDR1 GTSNPN and CDR2 SVGIG (reference sequence). This CDR3 comprises 15 residues. This CDR3 is CALADWSSGANVLTF. CDR3 nucleotides: TGTGCCTTGGCTGACTGGTCCTCTGGGGCCAACGTCCTGACTTTC.